The rows below give T cell receptor beta chains drawn from one sample of a study of tumor-infiltrating lymphocytes in primary liver carcinoma. From the multiplex PCR reads, TCRdb called clonotypes with MiXCR, one entry per CDR3 protein. Here the sample spans around 99,000 distinct CDR3 sequences, less than 70% being singletons. Sequenced sample: tumor-adjacent normal liver tissue. These receptor sequences come from a man aged 35-49 years with primary liver carcinoma and hepatitis B virus infection. CDR3s include the opening cysteine and the closing phenylalanine or tryptophan. A D gene is named only where the DNA matches it firmly. Only some rows state a clone size, as once, few, many or a class for expanded clones.

once | TRBJ2-7 | - | TRBV11-2 | TGTGCCAGCAGCTTAGCACTAGCAGGAAAACATGAGCAGTACTTC | CASSLALAGKHEQYF
- | TRBJ2-7 | - | TRBV7-9 | TGTGCCAGCAGCTTGTCTTCCTACGTGCACTACTTC | CASSLSSYVHYF
- | TRBJ1-1 | - | TRBV5-5 | TGTGCCGACAGTCCTACAGGGCCTTCCCCTGAAGCTTTCTTT | CADSPTGPSPEAFF
many | TRBJ1-1 | - | TRBV5-4 | TGTGCCAGCAGCCGCGACAAGGCAAGCACTGAAGCTTTCTTT | CASSRDKASTEAFF
many | TRBJ2-5 | TRBD2 | TRBV12-3/TRBV12-4 | TGTGCCAGCACACGTCATAGCGGGAGAGGAGAGACCCAGTACTTC | CASTRHSGRGETQYF
- | TRBJ2-5 | TRBD2 | TRBV11-2 | TGTACCAGCAGCTTAGGATCCCCTAGCGGCCTCAGCACAGATACGCAGTACTTC | CTSSLGSPSGLSTDTQYF
- | TRBJ2-7 | - | TRBV6-1 | TGTGCCTCCAGCCGAAATCAGCCCGACTACGAGCAGTACTTC | CASSRNQPDYEQYF
- | TRBJ2-7 | - | TRBV7-3 | TGTGCCAGCAGATATAGAGGGGGCTCCTACGAGCAGTACTTC | CASRYRGGSYEQYF
- | TRBJ2-2 | - | TRBV5-4 | TGTGCCAGCAGCTTGGGGTCGAAGGGAACCGGGGAACTGTTTTTT | CASSLGSKGTGELFF
medium-sized | TRBJ2-7 | - | TRBV11-2 | TGTGCCAGCAGCGTCGGGACTTGGGGGGAGCAGTACTTC | CASSVGTWGEQYF
- | TRBJ2-1 | TRBD2 | TRBV6-5 | TGTGCCAGCAGTCCCGGGACTAGCAGGAGGGCCGGCGCCTACAATGCGCAGTCCTTC | CASSPGTSRRAGAYNAQSF
many | TRBJ2-3 | TRBD2 | TRBV10-3 | TGTGCCATCAGCCCACTAGCGGGGGCCTCGGAAGATACGCAGTATTTT | CAISPLAGASEDTQYF
- | TRBJ1-2 | - | TRBV6-6 | TGTGCCAGCAGTTATTCCTGGGTGAACTATGGCTACACCTTC | CASSYSWVNYGYTF
many | TRBJ2-7 | - | TRBV28 | TGTGCCAGCTGTAGGACAGGAGGGAACTACGAGCAGTACTTC | CASCRTGGNYEQYF
many | TRBJ2-3 | TRBD1 | TRBV6-2/TRBV6-3 | TGTGCCAGCAAGGCGAGACAGGGTGGAGGAGATACGCAGTATTTT | CASKARQGGGDTQYF
medium-sized | TRBJ2-2 | - | TRBV12-5 | TGTGCTAGTGGTCCCCCGGGCAGCTCGAACACCGGGGAGCTGTTTTTT | CASGPPGSSNTGELFF
- | TRBJ2-6 | - | TRBV6-5 | TGTGCCAGCAGGAGGGAGGCGAGGGGGGCCAACGTCCTGATATTC | CASRREARGANVLIF
- | TRBJ2-3 | - | TRBV11-2 | TGTGCCAGCAGCCGGCGGGCGGGGAGCACGGATACGCAGTATTTT | CASSRRAGSTDTQYF
many | TRBJ1-2 | - | TRBV6-5 | TGTGCCAGCAGCCTCAGGGGTAGCTATGGCTACACCTTC | CASSLRGSYGYTF
many | TRBJ2-7 | - | TRBV29-1 | TGCAGCGTTGAAGGACAGGGACTGAACGAGCAGTACTTC | CSVEGQGLNEQYF
- | TRBJ2-7 | - | TRBV6-6 | TGTGCCAGCAGTTACCTCTCAGAAAGGAGCTGCGAGCAGTACTTC | CASSYLSERSCEQYF
- | TRBJ2-1 | TRBD2 | TRBV6-4 | TGTGCCAGCAATCGACTAGCGGGGCACAATGAGCAGTTCTTC | CASNRLAGHNEQFF
- | TRBJ2-1 | TRBD2 | TRBV11-3 | TGTGCCAGCCGCTACCGAACTAGCGGTAGTAAGGATGAGCAGTTCTTC | CASRYRTSGSKDEQFF
- | TRBJ1-6 | - | TRBV30 | TGTGCCTGGACCTTAGGCTCGATCGGCGCTTCACCCCTCCACTTT | CAWTLGSIGASPLHF
- | TRBJ2-3 | TRBD1 | TRBV11-3 | TGTGCCAACAGCTTAGGGGGACAGCCCACAGATACGCAATATTTT | CANSLGGQPTDTQYF
many | TRBJ1-1 | TRBD1 | TRBV4-1 | TGCGCCAGCAGCCAAGATACAGGGGCGAACACTGAAGCTTTCTTT | CASSQDTGANTEAFF
many | TRBJ1-4 | - | TRBV30 | TGTGCCTGGAGTGTAAACGGGGCAGGCGAAAAACTGTTTTTT | CAWSVNGAGEKLFF
- | TRBJ1-2 | - | TRBV6-1 | TGTGCCAGCAGTCCTACCAGGGTATCACCTATCCCATATGACTACACCTTC | CASSPTRVSPIPYDYTF
once | TRBJ2-1 | TRBD1 | TRBV19 | TGTGCCAGTAGTATTCGCGAACAGGGGCATGAGCAGTTCTTC | CASSIREQGHEQFF
few | TRBJ2-7 | - | TRBV7-9 | TGTGCCAGCAGTTTAGGACCCCACGAGCAGTACTTC | CASSLGPHEQYF
- | TRBJ2-1 | TRBD1 | TRBV15 | TGTGCCACCAGCAGAAACCCTCGGACAGGTTCCTACAATGAGCAGTTCTTC | CATSRNPRTGSYNEQFF
few | TRBJ2-2 | - | TRBV6-5 | TGTGCCAGCAGTTACGACTCGGGCGGGGCGAACACCGGGGAGCTGTTTTTT | CASSYDSGGANTGELFF
- | TRBJ2-3 | - | TRBV21-1 | TGTGCCAGCAGCTCCTGGACAAGCACAGATACGCAGTATTTT | CASSSWTSTDTQYF
many | TRBJ1-1 | - | TRBV29-1 | TGCAGCGTTGAACGGAACACTGAAGCTTTCTTT | CSVERNTEAFF
- | TRBJ2-3 | - | TRBV4-1 | TGCGCCAGCAGCCTCGGTGCGGTATGGTCCGGAGGCGCAGATACGCAGTATTTT | CASSLGAVWSGGADTQYF
- | TRBJ2-3 | - | TRBV2 | TGTGCCAGCAGTGACATCGCTAGCACAGATACGCAGTATTTT | CASSDIASTDTQYF
- | TRBJ2-3 | - | TRBV4-1 | TGCGCCAACAGCCAAGGTCAGACCACAGATACGCAGTATTTC | CANSQGQTTDTQYF
- | TRBJ2-5 | - | TRBV6-1 | TGTGCCAGCAGTGACCCCATCGTGACGGGTAGAGAGACCCAGTACTTC | CASSDPIVTGRETQYF
- | TRBJ2-2 | TRBD2 | TRBV11-2 | TGTGCCAGCAGCTTAAGTCCTAGCGGGGAGCTTTTTTTT | CASSLSPSGELFF
- | TRBJ2-2 | TRBD1 | TRBV12-3/TRBV12-4 | TGTGCAAGCAGCCCGGGACAGAACACCGGGGAGCTGTTATTT | CASSPGQNTGELLF
- | TRBJ2-7 | - | TRBV6-2/TRBV6-3 | TGTGCCAACAGGCGTCGACTCGGCGGCAAGGAGCAGTACTTC | CANRRRLGGKEQYF
- | TRBJ2-1 | - | TRBV12-3/TRBV12-4 | TGTGCCAGCAATCCTTTGTTCAATAAGCAGTCCTTC | CASNPLFNKQSF
- | TRBJ2-2 | - | TRBV11-2 | TGTGCCAACAGTTTAGCGGCAGCGGGGAACACCGGGGAGCTGTTTTTT | CANSLAAAGNTGELFF
- | TRBJ2-5 | - | TRBV11-2 | TGTGCCAACCGATCCCGGGACTCGGCCCACCAAGAGACGCAATACTTC | CANRSRDSAHQETQYF
many | TRBJ2-1 | - | TRBV12-3/TRBV12-4 | TGTGCCAGCAGCTTGGACCGGGGTGAGCAGTTCTTC | CASSLDRGEQFF
- | TRBJ2-1 | TRBD2 | TRBV4-1 | TGCGCCAGCAGCCCGAGAGGACTAGCGGGAGATCAACGCGATGAGCAGCTCTTC | CASSPRGLAGDQRDEQLF
- | TRBJ1-1 | - | TRBV6-6 | TGTGCCAGCAGGCCGGGGGTAGTGGCGCCCACTGAAGCTTTATTT | CASRPGVVAPTEALF
- | TRBJ2-3 | - | TRBV6-6 | TGTGCCAGCAGTTACTATACGACCGGGGTGACAGATACGCACTATTTT | CASSYYTTGVTDTHYF
many | TRBJ2-5 | - | TRBV6-1 | TGTGCCAGCACCGAGAGGTACCAAGAGACCCAGTACTTC | CASTERYQETQYF
many | TRBJ2-7 | - | TRBV28 | TGTGCCAGCAGTTTGTCCGGGAGCCCCCGCGAGCAGTACTTC | CASSLSGSPREQYF